The text below deals with one T cell receptor (beta chain). Only in-frame clones appear in the TCRdb table, and some are missing; sequencing was by immunoSEQ multiplex PCR. The sample lists under 85,000 clones, roughly 90% seen once, with approximately 5.5% in the top ten. These data come from a study of control samples from healthy donors and cancer patients. Trimming shortened V by 4 bases and J by 4 bases, and 11 bases separated the two germline ends. From germline, CDR1 is SGHRS and CDR2 YFSETQ. This CDR3 is 13 amino acids long. The TCR sequence derives from a man in his sixties with colorectal cancer. Sequencing was done on a sample of PBMCs. The V call is TRBV5-1, the J call TRBJ2-5, with D unclear. Written as DNA, the CDR3 is TGCGCCAGCAGCCTTCGATTGGGAGAGACCCAGTACTTC. It yields the protein CASSLRLGETQYF.